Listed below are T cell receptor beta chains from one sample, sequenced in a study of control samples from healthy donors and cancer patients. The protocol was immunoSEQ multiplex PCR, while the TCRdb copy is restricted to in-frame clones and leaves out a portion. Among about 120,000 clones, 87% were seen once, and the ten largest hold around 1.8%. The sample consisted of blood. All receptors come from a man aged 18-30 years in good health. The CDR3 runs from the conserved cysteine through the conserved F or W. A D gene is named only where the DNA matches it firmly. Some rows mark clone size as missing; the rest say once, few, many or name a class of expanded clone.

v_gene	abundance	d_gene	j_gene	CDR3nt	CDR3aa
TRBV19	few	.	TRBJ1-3	TGTGCCAGTAGCACGACGTGGGACACAAGCTCTGGAAACACCATATATTTT	CASSTTWDTSSGNTIYF
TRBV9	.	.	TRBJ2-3	TGTGCCAGCAGCGTGGACATCTCCACAGATACGCAGTATTTT	CASSVDISTDTQYF
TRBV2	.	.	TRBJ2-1	TGTGCCAGCAGTGGATACAATGAGCAGTTCTTC	CASSGYNEQFF
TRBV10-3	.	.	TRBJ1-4	TGTGCCATCAGTGAGTCGTTCGAGGAAGAAAAACTGTTTTTT	CAISESFEEEKLFF
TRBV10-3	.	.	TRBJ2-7	TGTGCCATCAGATCCGGGACTCCTCCCTACGAGCAGTACTTC	CAIRSGTPPYEQYF
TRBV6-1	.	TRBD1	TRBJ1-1	TGTGCCAGCAGTGACCCAAAACCAGGGGGCCGGACTGAAGCTTTCTTT	CASSDPKPGGRTEAFF
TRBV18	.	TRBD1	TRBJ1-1	TGTGCCAGCTCACTCCGGGGACAGACAGACACTGAAGCTTTCTTT	CASSLRGQTDTEAFF
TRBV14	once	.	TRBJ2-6	TGTGCCAGCAGCTCCCGCACAGGGAGGGCTGGGGCCAACGTCCTGACTTTC	CASSSRTGRAGANVLTF
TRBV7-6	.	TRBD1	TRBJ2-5	TGTGCCAGCAGCTCTCACCGCCGGGACAGGGGGCGAGAGACCCAGTACTTC	CASSSHRRDRGRETQYF
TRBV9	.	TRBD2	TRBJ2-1	TGTGCCAGCAGCGCACAACTAGCGGGAGTTGATGAGCAGTTCTTC	CASSAQLAGVDEQFF
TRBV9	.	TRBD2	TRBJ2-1	TGTGCCAGCAGCGTAGTAGCGCGGGAGGTGAATGAGCAGTTCTTC	CASSVVAREVNEQFF
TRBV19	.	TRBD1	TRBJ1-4	TGTGCCAGTTCCAGGGGGGCTGAAAAACTGTTTTTT	CASSRGAEKLFF
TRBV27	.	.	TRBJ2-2	TGTGCCAGCAGGACCAACTGGAACACCGGGGAGCTGTTTTTT	CASRTNWNTGELFF
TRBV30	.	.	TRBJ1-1	TGTGCCTGGAGTATAAAAGGGCCTGAAGCTTTCTTT	CAWSIKGPEAFF
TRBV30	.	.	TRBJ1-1	TGTGCCTGGAGTCCCACCGGGAGGTCTTTCTTT	CAWSPTGRSFF
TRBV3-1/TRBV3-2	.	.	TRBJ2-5	TGTGCCAGCAGCCAAGGACGGGAGAGGGAGACCCAGTACTTC	CASSQGRERETQYF
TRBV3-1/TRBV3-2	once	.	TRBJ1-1	TGTGCCAGCAGCCGCCTACCACTAGGTTCCCACACTGAAGCTTTCTTT	CASSRLPLGSHTEAFF
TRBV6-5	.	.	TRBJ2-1	TGTGCCAGCAGTTATTCCGAGCGGAATGAGCAGTTCTTC	CASSYSERNEQFF
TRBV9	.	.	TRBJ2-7	TGTGCCAGCAGCGATGACGGGACGGACTACGAGCAGTACTTC	CASSDDGTDYEQYF
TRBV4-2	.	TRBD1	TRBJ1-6	TGTGCCAGCAGCCAAGGGGGGGGACAGGGGGCTTCACCCCTCCACTTT	CASSQGGGQGASPLHF
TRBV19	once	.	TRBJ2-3	TGTGCCAGTAGTATAGATCCGATAGGGGCGCAGTATTTT	CASSIDPIGAQYF
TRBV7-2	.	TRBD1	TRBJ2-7	TGTGCCAGCAGCTTACCCGGACAGGGATCCTACGAGCAGTACTTC	CASSLPGQGSYEQYF